These 2 T cell receptor beta chains were sequenced from one sample in a study of T cell clonotyping in hematopoietic cell transplantation. Data came from immunoSEQ multiplex PCR; TCRdb stores just in-frame clones and leaves some out. The repertoire holds 9,000 to 13,000 clones, with approximately 92% as singletons. The source was PBMCs, collected 100 days after allogeneic stem cell transplant. Receptors originate from a female patient aged 60 or older who had an allogeneic stem cell transplant from an unrelated donor, so the T cells may come from the graft donor. Some clones in this sample may be carry-over from other donors' samples.

This clone was recorded a few times. This chain uses TRBV5-1 with TRBJ1-5, with a tentative D call TRBD1 (5 bases). The length of the CDR3 is 15 residues. The germline V and J ends were trimmed by 4 bases and 0 bases, with 11 bases remaining between them. Germline CDR1 SGHRS, CDR2 YFSETQ. CDR3 loop: CASSLTGLSNQPQHF. DNA of the CDR3: TGCGCCAGCAGCCTCACGGGACTTAGCAATCAGCCCCAGCATTTT.

This clone was detected only a few times. CDR3 residues: CACEAGTEVFYGYTF. CDR3 DNA sequence: TGTGCCTGCGAAGCCGGGACGGAGGTCTTCTATGGCTACACCTTC. The J gene is TRBJ1-2, the V gene TRBV30; D might be TRBD1 (5 bases). This CDR3 is built from 15 residues. The V end was cut by 6 bases, the J end by 4 bases, with 21 bases between. Germline CDR1 reads GTSNPN; CDR2 reads SVGIG (reference sequence).